This T cell receptor beta chain derives from a study of blood T cell repertoires in COVID-19. Study-level background: The study drew acute and convalescent COVID-19 samples from the United States, Italy and Spain.

In the original analysis: Reference gene primer amplification in the assay estimated nucleated cell counts. Libraries were prepared by immunoSEQ multiplex PCR; TCRdb keeps only in-frame clonotypes and omits some of them. V and J calls and clone size follow that table, whereas D and trimming were derived from the DNA. This table has over 100,000 clones, approximately 85% appearing once. CDR1 and CDR2 (germline): KGHSH, LQKENI. This CDR3 is 15 amino acids long. The V segment lost 0 bases and the J segment 7 bases; nucleotides outside the gene matches: 9. In this sample, this clone turned up a few times.

The gene calls are TRBV18 and TRBJ2-7, with 7 bases lining up with TRBD1. The sample consisted of peripheral blood. The receptor's source is a man older than 75 with acute or convalescent COVID-19. The CDR3 is CASSPPSQGVGEQYF. The CDR3 region has the DNA TGTGCCAGCTCACCACCGAGCCAGGGGGTAGGGGAGCAGTACTTC.